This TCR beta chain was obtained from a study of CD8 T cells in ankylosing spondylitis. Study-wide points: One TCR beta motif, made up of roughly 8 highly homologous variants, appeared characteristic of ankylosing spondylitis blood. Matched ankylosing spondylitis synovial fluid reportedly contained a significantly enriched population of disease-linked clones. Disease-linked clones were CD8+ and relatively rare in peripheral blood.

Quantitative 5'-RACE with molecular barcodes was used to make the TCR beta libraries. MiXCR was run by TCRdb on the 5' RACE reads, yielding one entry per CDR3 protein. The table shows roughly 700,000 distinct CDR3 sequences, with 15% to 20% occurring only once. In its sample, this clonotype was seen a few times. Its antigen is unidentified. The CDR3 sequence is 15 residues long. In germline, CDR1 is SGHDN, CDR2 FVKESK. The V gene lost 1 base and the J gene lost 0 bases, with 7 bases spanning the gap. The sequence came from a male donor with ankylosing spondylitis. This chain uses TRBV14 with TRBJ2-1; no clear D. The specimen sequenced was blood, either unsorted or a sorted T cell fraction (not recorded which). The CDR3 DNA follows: TGTGCCAGCAGCCAAGGACCGATCTCCTACAATGAGCAGTTCTTC. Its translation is CASSQGPISYNEQFF.